These 14 T cell receptor beta chains were sequenced from one sample in a study of blood T cell repertoires in COVID-19. Only in-frame clones appear in the TCRdb table, and some are missing; sequencing was by immunoSEQ multiplex PCR. Of over 65,000 clones in the sample, roughly 85% were seen once. Sequencing used peripheral blood. These receptors originate from a young man with acute or convalescent COVID-19.

This clone was seen only once. This chain uses TRBV7-9 with TRBJ1-1, with D possibly TRBD1 on 5 matching bases. This CDR3 has 16 amino acids. Trimming cost V 6 bases and J 0 bases, with 17 bases left between them. Germline V gene data show CDR1 as SEHNR and CDR2 as FQNEAQ (reference sequence). Here the CDR3 reads CASSSLGKGMNTEAFF. For the CDR3, the DNA is TGTGCCAGCAGTTCCCTGGGTAAGGGGATGAACACTGAAGCTTTCTTT.

This clone was detected a few times. Other DNA sequences of this sample code for an identical CDR3. This rearrangement joins TRBV5-1 to TRBJ1-5; D uncertain. The CDR3 consists of 14 residues. Trimming took 0 bases from V and 2 from J, leaving 6 bases between them. Germline V CDR1 and CDR2: SGHRS, YFSETQ. The chain's CDR3 is CASSLEGGNQPQHF. The CDR3 bases are TGCGCCAGCAGCTTGGAGGGAGGCAATCAGCCCCAGCATTTT. The entire variable domain, with the rest obtained from reference TRBV5-1 and TRBJ1-5, is as follows: KAGVTQTPRYLIKTRGQQVTLSCSPISGHRSVSWYQQTPGQGLQFLFEYFSETQRNKGNFPGRFSGRQFSNSRSEMNVSTLELGDSALYLCASSLEGGNQPQHFGDGTRLSIL.

This clone was seen a single time. This chain uses TRBV28 with TRBJ2-3, with a possible D match to TRBD2 (6 bases). Trimming removed 4 bases at V and 10 bases at J, with 18 bases between. The CDR3 totals 14 residues. CDR1 is MDHEN, CDR2 SYDVKM, per germline. This CDR3 reads CASSSVAAGRSQYF. DNA for the CDR3: TGTGCCAGCAGTTCGGTAGCCGCGGGACGATCGCAGTATTTT.

The genes are TRBV6-1 and TRBJ1-1, with D uncertain. The CDR3 loop spans 13 amino acids. In germline, CDR1 is MNHNS, CDR2 SASEGT. The CDR3 reads CGSSEAELLRAFF. The CDR3 DNA reads TGTGGGAGCAGTGAAGCCGAACTTTTGAGGGCTTTCTTT.

The rearrangement joins TRBV5-5 to TRBJ2-5; 7 bases agree with TRBD1. The J segment lost 5 bases and the V segment lost 6 bases, leaving 13 bases of the junction unmatched. Germline CDR1 is SGHKS and CDR2 is YYEKEE (reference sequence). There are 15 residues in the CDR3. The CDR3 reads CASTMGEGAGETQYF. The DNA of the CDR3 is TGTGCCAGCACCATGGGAGAGGGGGCGGGTGAGACCCAGTACTTC.

The chain links TRBV5-4 to TRBJ2-5, with D possibly TRBD1 on 6 matching bases. Trimming left V 2 bases short and J 3 bases short, with 8 bases between. CDR1 is SGHNT, CDR2 YYREEE, per germline (reference sequence). CDR3 length equals 13 residues. The CDR3 is CASSLTGKETQYF. CDR3 DNA sequence: TGTGCCAGCAGCTTAACAGGGAAAGAGACCCAGTACTTC. Drawing the rest from reference TRBV5-4 and TRBJ2-5, the complete variable domain is ETGVTQSPTHLIKTRGQQVTLRCSSQSGHNTVSWYQQALGQGPQFIFQYYREEENGRGNFPPRFSGLQFPNYSSELNVNALELDDSALYLCASSLTGKETQYFGPGTRLLVL.

V and J are TRBV7-9 and TRBJ2-5, with D possibly TRBD2 on 5 matching bases. V was trimmed by 5 bases and J by 4 bases, leaving 17 bases between them. Germline V gives CDR1 SEHNR, CDR2 FQNEAQ (reference sequence). The CDR3 runs 15 residues. This chain's CDR3 is CASSTTGFDAETQYF. CDR3 sequence (DNA): TGTGCCAGCAGCACCACGGGATTTGATGCAGAGACCCAGTACTTC.

The V call is TRBV28, the J call TRBJ2-7; TRBD1 matches at 7 bases. J gave up 4 bases and V 6 bases, and 3 bases lay outside the gene matches. The CDR3 is 12 amino acids. Germline V CDR1 and CDR2: MDHEN, SYDVKM. The CDR3 loop is CASRVQGYEQYF. In DNA form, the CDR3 reads TGTGCCAGCAGGGTACAGGGGTACGAGCAGTACTTC.

The V call is TRBV5-4, the J call TRBJ2-1, with D possibly TRBD2 on 6 matching bases. CDR1 SGHNT and CDR2 YYREEE come from the germline V gene (reference sequence). Trimming cost V 4 bases and J 6 bases, with 11 bases left between them. The CDR3 contains 13 residues. The CDR3 nucleotides read TGTGCCAGCAGCCAGGGACTTCGCAATGAGCAGTTCTTC. Protein: CASSQGLRNEQFF.

The J gene is TRBJ1-3, the V gene TRBV7-2; a possible D gene is TRBD1 (6 bases). Trimming removed 1 base at V and 0 bases at J, with 10 bases between. Germline CDR1 SGHTA, CDR2 FQGNSA. The CDR3 has 16 residues. The CDR3 sequence is CASSLGQAGSGNTIYF. Written as DNA, the CDR3 is TGTGCCAGCAGCTTAGGACAGGCTGGCTCTGGAAACACCATATATTTT.

The gene calls are TRBV28 and TRBJ2-5; maybe TRBD1 (6 bases). CDR1 and CDR2 (germline): MDHEN, SYDVKM. CDR3 size: 14 residues. Trimming took off 3 bases at V and 5 bases at J, with 13 bases between the two ends. The CDR3 reads CASSLYREMETQYF. The CDR3 DNA is TGTGCCAGCAGTTTGTACAGGGAGATGGAGACCCAGTACTTC.

In this sample, this clone turned up once. The V and J genes are TRBV19 and TRBJ2-7; no clear D. Germline CDR1 is LNHDA and CDR2 is SQIVND (reference sequence). V was shortened by 1 base and J by 7 bases, with 11 bases between the two germline ends. CDR3 size: 13 residues. The chain's CDR3 is CASSIGHPLEQYF. The CDR3 nucleotides read TGTGCCAGTAGTATAGGACACCCTTTGGAGCAGTACTTC.

The J gene is TRBJ1-5, the V gene TRBV4-1; no definite D call. This CDR3 is 17 amino acids long. Trimming removed 0 bases from V and 0 bases from J, with 12 bases in between. CDR1 MGHRA and CDR2 YSYEKL come from the germline V gene. The CDR3 is CASSQDGREYSNQPQHF. CDR3 in DNA: TGCGCCAGCAGCCAAGACGGACGGGAATATAGCAATCAGCCCCAGCATTTT.

The chain is built from TRBV5-5 and TRBJ2-3; 12 nucleotides match TRBD2. The CDR3 sequence is 15 residues long. After removal of 0 bases from V and 4 bases from J, the junction contained 0 bases not matched to a gene. Per the germline V gene, CDR1 is SGHKS and CDR2 is YYEKEE (reference sequence). CDR3 sequence reads: CASSLGLAGADTQYF. CDR3 in DNA: TGTGCCAGCAGCTTGGGACTAGCGGGGGCAGATACGCAGTATTTT.